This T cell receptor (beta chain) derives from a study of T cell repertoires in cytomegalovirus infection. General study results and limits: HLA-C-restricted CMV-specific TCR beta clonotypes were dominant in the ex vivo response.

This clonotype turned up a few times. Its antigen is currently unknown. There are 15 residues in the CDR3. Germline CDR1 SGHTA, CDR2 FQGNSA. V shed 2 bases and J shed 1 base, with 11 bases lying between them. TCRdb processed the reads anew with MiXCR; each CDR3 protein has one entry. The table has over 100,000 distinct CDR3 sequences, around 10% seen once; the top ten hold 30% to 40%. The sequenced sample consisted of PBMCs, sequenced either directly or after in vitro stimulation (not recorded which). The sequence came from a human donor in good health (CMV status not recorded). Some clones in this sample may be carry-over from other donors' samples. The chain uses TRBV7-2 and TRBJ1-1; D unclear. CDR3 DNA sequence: TGTGCCAGCAGCTTAAACCCCTCCCCGAACACTGAAGCTTTCTTT. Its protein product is CASSLNPSPNTEAFF. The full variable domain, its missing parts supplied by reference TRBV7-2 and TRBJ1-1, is GAGVSQSPSNKVTEKGKDVELRCDPISGHTALYWYRQSLGQGLEFLIYFQGNSAPDKSGLPSDRFSAERTGGSVSTLTIQRTQQEDSAVYLCASSLNPSPNTEAFFGQGTRLTVV.